A selection of T cell receptor beta chains follows, all from one sample in a study of human T cells and chemical hapten exposure. TCRdb re-analysed the RACE reads in MiXCR, keeping a single row per CDR3 protein. The data show 35,000 to 50,000 distinct CDR3 sequences, with roughly a tenth seen just once and 5% to 6.5% held by the top ten. The source was whole blood, collected in connection with sensitization to the hapten diphenylcyclopropenone (DPC). Every receptor here comes from a man under 40 with alopecia areata. Some clones in this sample may be carry-over from other donors' samples. Each CDR3 is given with its conserved first and last residue. A D gene is named only where the DNA matches it firmly. Clone size is not always given. Where it is, it says once, few, many or a class for expanded clones.

TRBD1	many	TRBV6-6	TRBJ1-1	CASSLRDRVAFF	TGTGCCAGCAGCCTCCGGGACAGGGTAGCTTTCTTT
NA	many	TRBV12-3/TRBV12-4	TRBJ2-3	CASSFPQGIGTDTQYF	TGTGCCAGCAGTTTCCCCCAGGGAATAGGGACAGATACGCAGTATTTT
NA	NA	TRBV7-9	TRBJ1-6	CASRSGPYNSPLHF	TGTGCCAGCAGATCGGGACCGTATAATTCACCCCTCCACTTT
TRBD1	many	TRBV29-1	TRBJ1-1	CSARTGGTEAFF	TGCAGCGCCCGGACAGGGGGCACTGAAGCTTTCTTT
TRBD1	NA	TRBV5-1	TRBJ1-1	CASSWGGDRNTEAFF	TGCGCCAGCAGCTGGGGCGGGGACAGAAACACTGAAGCTTTCTTT
NA	few	TRBV7-9	TRBJ2-3	CASTHRAAPDTQYF	TGTGCCAGCACCCACCGGGCCGCCCCTGATACGCAGTATTTT
NA	many	TRBV24-1	TRBJ2-2	CATRVFLMFLNTGELFF	TGTGCCACCAGGGTATTCCTTATGTTTTTAAACACCGGGGAGCTGTTTTTT
TRBD1	NA	TRBV12-3/TRBV12-4	TRBJ2-5	CASSTGQGGRETQYF	TGTGCCAGCAGTACCGGACAGGGTGGTCGAGAGACCCAGTACTTC
TRBD1	NA	TRBV20-1	TRBJ2-1	CSAKGTGFNEQFF	TGCAGTGCTAAGGGGACAGGGTTCAATGAGCAGTTCTTC
NA	NA	TRBV19	TRBJ2-7	CASSTPGEPSYEQYF	TGTGCCAGTAGTACCCCGGGGGAGCCCTCCTACGAGCAGTACTTC
NA	many	TRBV27	TRBJ2-1	CASSFDRLGAGNEQFF	TGTGCCAGCAGTTTCGACCGACTAGGCGCGGGGAATGAGCAGTTCTTC
NA	NA	TRBV7-2	TRBJ2-2	CASRGHSPTGELFF	TGTGCCAGTCGGGGGCACAGTCCCACCGGGGAGCTGTTTTTT
NA	NA	TRBV20-1	TRBJ1-2	CSARGGVGYAF	TGCAGTGCTAGAGGGGGAGTTGGCTACGCCTTC
TRBD2	many	TRBV28	TRBJ2-1	CASSLFGGSSYNEQFF	TGTGCCAGCAGTTTATTCGGGGGGAGCTCCTACAATGAGCAGTTCTTC
NA	many	TRBV5-1	TRBJ2-7	CASSPSRQLYEQYF	TGCGCCAGCAGCCCTTCTCGACAGCTTTACGAGCAGTACTTC
TRBD1	many	TRBV11-2	TRBJ2-1	CASSARDRIHNEQFF	TGTGCCAGCAGCGCCCGGGACAGGATACACAATGAGCAGTTCTTC